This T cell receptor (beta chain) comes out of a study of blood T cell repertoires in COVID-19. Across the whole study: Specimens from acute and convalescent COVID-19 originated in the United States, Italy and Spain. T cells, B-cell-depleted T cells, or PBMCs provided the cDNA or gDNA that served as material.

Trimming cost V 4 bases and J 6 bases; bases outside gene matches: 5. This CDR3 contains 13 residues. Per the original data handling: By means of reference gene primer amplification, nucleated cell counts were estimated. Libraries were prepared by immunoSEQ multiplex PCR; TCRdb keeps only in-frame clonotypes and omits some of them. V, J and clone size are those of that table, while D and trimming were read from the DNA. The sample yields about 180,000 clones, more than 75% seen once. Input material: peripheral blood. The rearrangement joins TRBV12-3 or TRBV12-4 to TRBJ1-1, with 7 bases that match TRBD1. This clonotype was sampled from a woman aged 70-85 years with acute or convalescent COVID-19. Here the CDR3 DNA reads TGTGCCAGCAGTTCTCGACAGGGAGCTGAAGCTTTCTTT. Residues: CASSSRQGAEAFF.